This T cell receptor (beta chain) was found in a study of regulatory T cells in long-lasting Graves disease. Study results and limitations: Newly diagnosed patients had higher TCR diversity than persistent Graves' patients did.

Ten or more counts support this clonotype. Its antigen is still unknown. Indicated time point: newly diagnosed GD, antithyroid drugs for less than 3 months. Making the TCR library involved RNA that had been extracted from PBMCs. The guidelines of the American Thyroid Association were the basis for diagnosing Graves' disease. CDR3 length: 12 residues. CDR1 and CDR2 (germline): SEHNR, FQNEAQ (reference sequence). V dropped 3 bases and J dropped 5 bases, with 7 bases sitting between them. Arm-PCR of CDR3 regions and iRepertoire HTBI primers were the basis on which TCR beta libraries were built. Authors' methods: Samples collectively showed more than 55 TRBV and more than 11 TRBJ segments. TCRdb analysed the multiplex PCR reads with MiXCR anew, one entry per CDR3 protein. None of the V and J calls come from the authors' own analysis; TCRdb made them. The sample contains a few hundred thousand distinct CDR3 sequences, 18% of which appear only once.

The chain is built from TRBV7-9 and TRBJ1-1; D not resolved. The TCR originated in a female donor with Graves disease. The sample here was peripheral blood mononuclear cells (PBMCs), taken at new diagnosis, from a patient treated with antithyroid drugs. The CDR3 is CASSLALTEAFF. CDR3 DNA sequence: TGTGCCAGCAGCTTGGCGCTGACTGAAGCTTTCTTT.